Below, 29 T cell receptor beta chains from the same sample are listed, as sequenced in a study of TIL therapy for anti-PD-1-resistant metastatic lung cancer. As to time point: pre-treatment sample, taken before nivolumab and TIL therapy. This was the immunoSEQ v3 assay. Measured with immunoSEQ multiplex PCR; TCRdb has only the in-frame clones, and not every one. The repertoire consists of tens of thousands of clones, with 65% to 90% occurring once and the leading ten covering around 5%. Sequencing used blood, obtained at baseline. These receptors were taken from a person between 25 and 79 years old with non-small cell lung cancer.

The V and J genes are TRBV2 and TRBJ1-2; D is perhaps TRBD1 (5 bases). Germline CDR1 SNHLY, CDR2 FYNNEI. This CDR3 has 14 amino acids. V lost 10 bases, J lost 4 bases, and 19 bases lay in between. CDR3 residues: CATEVEGLGYGYTF. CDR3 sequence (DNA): TGTGCCACGGAGGTTGAGGGGCTTGGCTATGGCTACACCTTC.

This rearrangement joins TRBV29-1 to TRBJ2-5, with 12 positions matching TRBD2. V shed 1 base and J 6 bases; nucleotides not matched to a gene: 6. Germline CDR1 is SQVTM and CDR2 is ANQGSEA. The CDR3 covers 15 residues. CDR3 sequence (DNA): TGCAGCGTTGAAGGCCTAGCGGGAGGGAGACAGACCCAGTACTTC. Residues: CSVEGLAGGRQTQYF. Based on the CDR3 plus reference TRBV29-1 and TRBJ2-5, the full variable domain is SAVISQKPSRDICQRGTSLTIQCQVDSQVTMMFWYRQQPGQSLTLIATANQGSEATYESGFVIDKFPISRPNLTFSTLTVSNMSPEDSSIYLCSVEGLAGGRQTQYFGPGTRLLVL.

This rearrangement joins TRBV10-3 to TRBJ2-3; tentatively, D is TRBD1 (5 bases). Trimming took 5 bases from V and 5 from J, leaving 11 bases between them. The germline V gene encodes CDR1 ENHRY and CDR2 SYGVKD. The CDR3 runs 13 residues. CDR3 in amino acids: CAISFQTVDTQYF. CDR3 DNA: TGTGCCATCAGTTTCCAGACAGTAGATACGCAGTATTTT.

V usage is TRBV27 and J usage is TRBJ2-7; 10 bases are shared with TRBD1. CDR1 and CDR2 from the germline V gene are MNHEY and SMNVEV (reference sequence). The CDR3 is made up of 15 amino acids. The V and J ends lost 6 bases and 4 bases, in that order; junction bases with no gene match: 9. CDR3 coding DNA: TGTGCCAGCAGAACCATCGGACAGGGGGGGTACGAGCAGTACTTC. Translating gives CASRTIGQGGYEQYF.

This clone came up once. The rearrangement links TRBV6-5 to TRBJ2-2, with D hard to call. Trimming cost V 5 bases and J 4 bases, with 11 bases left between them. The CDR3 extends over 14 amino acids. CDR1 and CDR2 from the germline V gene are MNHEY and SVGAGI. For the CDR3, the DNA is TGTGCCAGCAGTACATGGACGAGCACCGGGGAGCTGTTTTTT. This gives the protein CASSTWTSTGELFF.

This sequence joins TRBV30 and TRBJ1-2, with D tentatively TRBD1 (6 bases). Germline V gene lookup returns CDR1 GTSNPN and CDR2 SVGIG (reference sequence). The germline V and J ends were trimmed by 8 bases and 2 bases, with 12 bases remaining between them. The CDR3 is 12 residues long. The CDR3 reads CAAKTGNYGYTF. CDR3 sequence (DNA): TGTGCCGCAAAAACAGGGAACTATGGCTACACCTTC.

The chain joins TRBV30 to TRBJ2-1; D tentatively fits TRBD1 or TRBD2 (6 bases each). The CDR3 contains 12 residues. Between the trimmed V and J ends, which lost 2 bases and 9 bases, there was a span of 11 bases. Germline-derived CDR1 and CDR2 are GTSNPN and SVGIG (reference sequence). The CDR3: CAWSLGGGEQFF. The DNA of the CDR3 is TGTGCCTGGAGTTTGGGGGGCGGTGAGCAGTTCTTC.

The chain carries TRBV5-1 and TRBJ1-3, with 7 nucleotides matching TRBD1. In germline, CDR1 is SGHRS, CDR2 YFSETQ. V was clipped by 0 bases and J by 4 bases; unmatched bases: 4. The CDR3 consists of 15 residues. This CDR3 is CASSLATGQGNTIYF. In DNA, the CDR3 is TGCGCCAGCAGCTTGGCTACGGGACAGGGAAACACCATATATTTT.

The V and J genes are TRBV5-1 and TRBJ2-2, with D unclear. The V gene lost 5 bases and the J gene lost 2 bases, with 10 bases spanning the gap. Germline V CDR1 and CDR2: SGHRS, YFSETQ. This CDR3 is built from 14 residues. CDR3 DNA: TGCGCCAGCAGACTGGACGGAAACACCGGGGAGCTGTTTTTT. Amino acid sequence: CASRLDGNTGELFF.

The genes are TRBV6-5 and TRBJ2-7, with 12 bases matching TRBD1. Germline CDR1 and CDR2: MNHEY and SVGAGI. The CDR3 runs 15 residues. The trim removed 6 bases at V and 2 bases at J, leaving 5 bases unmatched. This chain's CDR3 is CASSWGQGAPYEQYF. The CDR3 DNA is TGTGCCAGCAGCTGGGGACAGGGGGCCCCCTACGAGCAGTACTTC.

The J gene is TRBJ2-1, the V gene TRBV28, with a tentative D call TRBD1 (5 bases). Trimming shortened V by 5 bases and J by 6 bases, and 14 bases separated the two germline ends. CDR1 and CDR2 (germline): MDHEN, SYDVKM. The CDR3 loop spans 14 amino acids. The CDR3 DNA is TGTGCCAGCAGTCCAAGACAGTCCCCCAATGAGCAGTTCTTC. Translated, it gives CASSPRQSPNEQFF.

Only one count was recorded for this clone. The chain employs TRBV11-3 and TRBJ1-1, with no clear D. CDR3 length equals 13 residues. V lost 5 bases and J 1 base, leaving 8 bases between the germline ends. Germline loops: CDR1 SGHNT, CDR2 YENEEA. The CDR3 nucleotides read TGTGCCAGCAGCGTGAGGGAGAACACTGAAGCTTTCTTT. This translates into CASSVRENTEAFF. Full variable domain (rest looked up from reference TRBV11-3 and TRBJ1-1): EAGVVQSPRYKIIEKKQPVAFWCNPISGHNTLYWYLQNLGQGPELLIRYENEEAVDDSQLPKDRFSAERLKGVDSTLKIQPAELGDSAVYLCASSVRENTEAFFGQGTRLTVV.

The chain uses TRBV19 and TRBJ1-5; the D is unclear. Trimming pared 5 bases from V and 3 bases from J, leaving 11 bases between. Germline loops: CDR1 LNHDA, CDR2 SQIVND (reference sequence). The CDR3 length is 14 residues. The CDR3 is CASSPGFFNQPQHF. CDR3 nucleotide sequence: TGTGCCAGTAGTCCGGGGTTCTTCAATCAGCCCCAGCATTTT.

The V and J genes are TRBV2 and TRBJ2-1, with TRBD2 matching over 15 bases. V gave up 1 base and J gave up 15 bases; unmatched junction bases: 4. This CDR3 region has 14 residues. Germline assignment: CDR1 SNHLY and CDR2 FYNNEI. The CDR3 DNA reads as TGTGCCAGCAGTGAAGGGACTAGCGGGAGGGCCAGGTTCTTC. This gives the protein CASSEGTSGRARFF.

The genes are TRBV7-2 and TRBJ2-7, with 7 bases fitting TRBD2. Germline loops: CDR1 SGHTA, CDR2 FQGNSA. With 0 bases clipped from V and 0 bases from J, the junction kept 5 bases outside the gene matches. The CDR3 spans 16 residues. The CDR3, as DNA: TGTGCCAGCAGCTTAGCGTCAAGCGGGAACTCCTACGAGCAGTACTTC. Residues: CASSLASSGNSYEQYF. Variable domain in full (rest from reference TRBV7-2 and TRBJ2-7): GAGVSQSPSNKVTEKGKDVELRCDPISGHTALYWYRQSLGQGLEFLIYFQGNSAPDKSGLPSDRFSAERTGGSVSTLTIQRTQQEDSAVYLCASSLASSGNSYEQYFGPGTRLTVT.

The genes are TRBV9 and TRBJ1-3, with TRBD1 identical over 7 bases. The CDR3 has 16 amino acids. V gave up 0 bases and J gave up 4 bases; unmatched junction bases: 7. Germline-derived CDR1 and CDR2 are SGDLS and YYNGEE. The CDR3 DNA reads TGTGCCAGCAGCGTAGATGATAGGGGGCTCGGAAACACCATATATTTT. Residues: CASSVDDRGLGNTIYF.

CDR3 bases: TGTGCCAGCAGTTGGGGGACAGGGCGCAATCAGCCCCAGCATTTT. Encoded protein: CASSWGTGRNQPQHF. J is TRBJ1-5 and V is TRBV27; 9 nucleotides line up with TRBD1. The CDR3 contains 15 residues. Germline trimming cut 4 bases from V and 2 bases from J; bases unmatched to any gene: 3. Germline values: CDR1 MNHEY, CDR2 SMNVEV (reference sequence).

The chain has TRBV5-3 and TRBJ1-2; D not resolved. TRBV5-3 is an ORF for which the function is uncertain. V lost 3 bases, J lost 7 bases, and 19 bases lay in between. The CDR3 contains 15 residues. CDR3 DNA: TGTGCCAGAAGCTCGTTCCGGAAGCGGGCAGGTGGCTACACCTTC. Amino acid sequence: CARSSFRKRAGGYTF.

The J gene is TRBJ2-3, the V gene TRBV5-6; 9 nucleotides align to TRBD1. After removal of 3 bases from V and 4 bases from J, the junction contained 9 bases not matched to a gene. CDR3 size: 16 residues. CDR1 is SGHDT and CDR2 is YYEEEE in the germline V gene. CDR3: CASSSVTGGGSDTQYF. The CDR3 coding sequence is TGTGCCAGCAGCTCCGTGACAGGGGGAGGGTCAGATACGCAGTATTTT.

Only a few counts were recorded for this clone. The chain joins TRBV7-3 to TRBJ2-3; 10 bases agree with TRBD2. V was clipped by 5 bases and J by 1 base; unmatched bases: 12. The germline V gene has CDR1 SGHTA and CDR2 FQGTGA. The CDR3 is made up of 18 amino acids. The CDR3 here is CASSHRTSGTWGTDTQYF. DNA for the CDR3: TGTGCCAGCAGCCACAGGACTAGCGGCACCTGGGGCACAGATACGCAGTATTTT.

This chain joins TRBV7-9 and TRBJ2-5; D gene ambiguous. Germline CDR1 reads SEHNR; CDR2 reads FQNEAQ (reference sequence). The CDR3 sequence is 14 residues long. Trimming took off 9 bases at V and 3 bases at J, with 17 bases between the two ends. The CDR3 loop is CARTPKSRKETQYF. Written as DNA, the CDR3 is TGTGCCAGAACACCAAAGAGCAGGAAAGAGACCCAGTACTTC.

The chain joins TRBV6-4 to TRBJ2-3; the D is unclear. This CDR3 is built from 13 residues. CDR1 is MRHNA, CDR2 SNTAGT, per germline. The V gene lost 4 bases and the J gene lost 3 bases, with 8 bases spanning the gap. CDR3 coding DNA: TGTGCCAGCAGTGGGGCGGAAACAGATACGCAGTATTTT. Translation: CASSGAETDTQYF.

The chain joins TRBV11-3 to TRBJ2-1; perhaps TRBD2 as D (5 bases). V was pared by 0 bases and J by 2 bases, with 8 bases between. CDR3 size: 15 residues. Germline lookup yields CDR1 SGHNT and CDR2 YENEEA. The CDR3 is CASSLEFGAYNEQFF. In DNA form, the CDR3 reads TGTGCCAGCAGCTTAGAATTCGGGGCCTACAATGAGCAGTTCTTC.

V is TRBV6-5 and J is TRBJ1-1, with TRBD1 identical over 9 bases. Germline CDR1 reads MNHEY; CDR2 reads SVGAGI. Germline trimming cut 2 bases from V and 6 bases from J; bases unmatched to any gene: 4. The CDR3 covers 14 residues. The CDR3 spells CASSYGQGWAEAFF. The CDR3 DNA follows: TGTGCCAGCAGTTACGGACAGGGGTGGGCTGAAGCTTTCTTT.

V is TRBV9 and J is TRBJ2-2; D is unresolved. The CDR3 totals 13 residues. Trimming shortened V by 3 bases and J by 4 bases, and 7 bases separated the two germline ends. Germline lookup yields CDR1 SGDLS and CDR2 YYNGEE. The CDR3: CASSGYSTGELFF. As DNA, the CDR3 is TGTGCCAGCAGCGGATACAGCACCGGGGAGCTGTTTTTT.

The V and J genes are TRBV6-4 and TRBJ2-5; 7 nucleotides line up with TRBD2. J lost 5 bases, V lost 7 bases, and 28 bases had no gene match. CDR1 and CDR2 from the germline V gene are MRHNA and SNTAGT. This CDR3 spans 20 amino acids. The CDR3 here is CASMEAGTKIRTHGDETQYF. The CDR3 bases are TGTGCCAGCATGGAAGCGGGAACCAAGATACGCACTCACGGGGACGAGACCCAGTACTTC.

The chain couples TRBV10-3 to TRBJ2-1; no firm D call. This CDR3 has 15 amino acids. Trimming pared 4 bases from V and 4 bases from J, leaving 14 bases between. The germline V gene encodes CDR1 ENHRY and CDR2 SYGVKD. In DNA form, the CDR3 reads TGTGCCATCAGTGCACAGCTTGAATCTTACAATGAGCAGTTCTTC. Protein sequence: CAISAQLESYNEQFF.

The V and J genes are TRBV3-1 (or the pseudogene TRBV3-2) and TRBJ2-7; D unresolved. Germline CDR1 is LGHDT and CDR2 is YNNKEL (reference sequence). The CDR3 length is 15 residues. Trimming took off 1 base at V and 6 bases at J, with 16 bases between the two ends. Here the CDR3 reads CASSQGWDRAVEQYF. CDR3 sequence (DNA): TGTGCCAGCAGCCAAGGGTGGGATAGGGCAGTCGAGCAGTACTTC.

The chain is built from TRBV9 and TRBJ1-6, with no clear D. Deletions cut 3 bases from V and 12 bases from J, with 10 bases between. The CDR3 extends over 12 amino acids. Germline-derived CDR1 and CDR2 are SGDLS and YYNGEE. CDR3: CASSAPSGPLHF. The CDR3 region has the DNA TGTGCCAGCAGCGCCCCCTCGGGACCCCTCCACTTT.